Listed below are T cell receptor beta chains from one sample, sequenced in a study of T cell responses to AZD1222 COVID-19 vaccine. Only in-frame clones appear in the TCRdb table, and some are missing; sequencing was by immunoSEQ multiplex PCR. Found here are some 49,000 clones, approximately 90% of them singletons; the top ten hold roughly 1.1%. Sequencing was performed on peripheral blood, taken 28 days after the second AZD1222 dose. Source of these receptors: an adult who received the AZD1222 COVID-19 vaccine. Both conserved end residues are part of each CDR3. The order of the fields is V gene, J gene, D gene, clone size, CDR3 DNA, CDR3 protein. D genes are given only for firm matches. Not every row has a clone size; where given, it reads once, few, many or a size class.

>TRBV9|TRBJ2-7|.|.
TGTGCCAGCAGCGCCTTTTATCAGGTGGAGGCCAAGCAGTACTTC
CASSAFYQVEAKQYF
>TRBV25-1|TRBJ2-1|.|.
TGTGCCAGCAGTGAATTTGGATTTCACAATGAGCAGTTCTTC
CASSEFGFHNEQFF
>TRBV14|TRBJ2-5|TRBD2|.
TGTGCCAGCAGCCAATTTCTAGCGGGCCCTCAAGAGACCCAGTACTTC
CASSQFLAGPQETQYF
>TRBV14|TRBJ2-5|TRBD1|.
TGTGCCAGCAGCCCGGAACAGGGGCCACAAGAGACCCAGTACTTC
CASSPEQGPQETQYF
>TRBV29-1|TRBJ1-1|.|.
TGCAGCGGACAAACAAGACTGAACACTGAAGCTTTCTTT
CSGQTRLNTEAFF
>TRBV4-2|TRBJ2-5|TRBD1|.
TGTGCCAGCAGCCCGGGGACAGGGCTCGAGACCCAGTACTTC
CASSPGTGLETQYF
>TRBV24-1|TRBJ1-5|TRBD1|.
TGTGCCACCAGCGACCGGACAGGAAACAATCAGCCCCAGCATTTT
CATSDRTGNNQPQHF
>TRBV5-6|TRBJ2-3|.|.
TGTGCCAGCAGCTTGGCCAGCTACACAGATACGCAGTATTTT
CASSLASYTDTQYF
>TRBV3-1/TRBV3-2|TRBJ1-5|.|.
TGTGCCAGCAGCCAAGGTTTAAACAATCAGCCCCAGCATTTT
CASSQGLNNQPQHF
>TRBV19|TRBJ2-5|TRBD2|.
TGTGCCAGTAAAGCAGCGGGAGAGGCAGAGACCCAGTACTTC
CASKAAGEAETQYF
>TRBV7-6|TRBJ2-7|.|few
TGTGCCAGCAGCTTAGCGCTGGTACAGGGAGGCGAGCAGTACTTC
CASSLALVQGGEQYF
>TRBV28|TRBJ2-7|TRBD2|.
TGTGCCAGCAGGGGGACTAACCCCTACGAGCAGTACTTC
CASRGTNPYEQYF
>TRBV19|TRBJ1-1|.|.
TGTGCCAGTATCGGGACCCATAGAGGGAACACTGAAGCTTTCTTT
CASIGTHRGNTEAFF
>TRBV9|TRBJ1-2|.|.
TGTGCCAGCAGCTCACCCCGGGCCTCCGGGCCCTATGGCTACACCTTC
CASSSPRASGPYGYTF
>TRBV29-1|TRBJ1-2|.|.
TGCAGCGTTTTGCGCTCCTATGGCTACACCTTC
CSVLRSYGYTF
>TRBV29-1|TRBJ2-7|TRBD1|.
TGCAGCGTTGATAGCCGGGACAGGGGCGCCTACGAGCAGTACTTC
CSVDSRDRGAYEQYF
>TRBV7-8|TRBJ2-7|TRBD2|.
TGTGCCAGCAGCCCCCGGGTAGCGGGAGGGCCTCTCGAGCAGTACTTC
CASSPRVAGGPLEQYF
>TRBV9|TRBJ1-2|.|.
TGTGCCAGCAGCACCGGACAGCACCCTTCCGGCTACACCTTC
CASSTGQHPSGYTF
>TRBV5-6|TRBJ1-5|.|.
TGTGCCAGCAGCTCGGGGCATCAGCCCCAGCATTTT
CASSSGHQPQHF
>TRBV2|TRBJ2-1|TRBD2|.
TGTGCCGGGGGACTAGCGGGGAATGAGCAGTTCTTC
CAGGLAGNEQFF
>TRBV6-1|TRBJ2-5|.|.
TGTGCCAGCAGTGAAGTAGGCAGTTCGGGGTCGGAGACCCAGTACTTC
CASSEVGSSGSETQYF
>TRBV4-1|TRBJ1-4|.|once
TGCGCCAGCAGCCAAGAATCGGCAGCGAATGAAAAACTGTTTTTT
CASSQESAANEKLFF
>TRBV12-1|TRBJ2-5|.|.
TGTGCCAGCAGCTTCGGGGCCCTCCCCGGCCAAGAGACCCAGTACTTC
CASSFGALPGQETQYF
>TRBV6-5|TRBJ2-7|TRBD2|few
TGTGCCAGCAGTTACACTAGCGGTTACGAGCAGTACTTC
CASSYTSGYEQYF
>TRBV5-1|TRBJ2-1|TRBD1|.
TGCGCCAGCAGCTTAGGACAGGGTTTAAGAGGGATTGTTAGGGATGAGCAGTTCTTC
CASSLGQGLRGIVRDEQFF
>TRBV5-1|TRBJ1-2|TRBD1|.
TGCGCCAGCAGCTTGGGACAGGGGTCGAATGGCTACACCTTC
CASSLGQGSNGYTF
>TRBV6-2/TRBV6-3|TRBJ2-7|.|.
TGTGCCAGCAGCTACTACTTCCGAGAACCGGTCGAGCAGTACTTC
CASSYYFREPVEQYF
>TRBV12-5|TRBJ2-3|.|few
TGTGCTAGTGGTTCGCCGGGAGATACGCAGTATTTT
CASGSPGDTQYF
>TRBV5-1|TRBJ1-3|TRBD1|.
TGCGCCAGCAGCCAGGGGGGTCCGGGAAACACCATATATTTT
CASSQGGPGNTIYF
>TRBV7-2|TRBJ2-7|.|.
TGTGCCAGCAGCTTAGCGGTTGTGTCCAGCGACAGTAACTACGAGCAGTACTTC
CASSLAVVSSDSNYEQYF
>TRBV28|TRBJ2-6|.|.
TGTGCCAGCAGTACGTTTAGGGGCTCTGGGGCCAACGTCCTGACTTTC
CASSTFRGSGANVLTF
>TRBV30|TRBJ1-2|TRBD1|.
TGTGCCTGGAGTGTAGGGGGCGCGAGCTATGGCTACACCTTC
CAWSVGGASYGYTF
>TRBV4-1|TRBJ2-3|.|.
TGCGCCAGCAGCCAACTCCAGAGCACAGATACGCAGTATTTT
CASSQLQSTDTQYF
>TRBV3-1/TRBV3-2|TRBJ1-3|.|.
TGTGCCAGCAGCCCCCTCCACCCCAGGGGCTCTGGAAACACCATATATTTT
CASSPLHPRGSGNTIYF
>TRBV11-2|TRBJ2-7|.|.
TGTGCCAGCAGCTTAGGGGGCTCCTACGAGCAGTACTTC
CASSLGGSYEQYF
>TRBV6-6|TRBJ1-1|.|once
TGTGCCAGCAGACCGAAAGGCTTGAACACTGAAGCTTTCTTT
CASRPKGLNTEAFF
>TRBV4-1|TRBJ1-3|.|once
TGCGCCAGCAGCCAAGAAATACGACAATATGGAAACACCATATATTTT
CASSQEIRQYGNTIYF
>TRBV6-5|TRBJ1-5|.|.
TGTGCCAGCAGTTACGGGCAAGGGGGAGAGCCCCAGCATTTT
CASSYGQGGEPQHF
>TRBV6-6|TRBJ2-3|.|.
TGTGCCAGCAGTCCGGTGAGGGCGGGTATCACAGATACGCAGTATTTT
CASSPVRAGITDTQYF
>TRBV5-5|TRBJ2-7|TRBD2|.
TGTGCCAGCAGCTACGGGACTAGCGGCTTCTACGAGCAGTACTTC
CASSYGTSGFYEQYF
>TRBV5-8|TRBJ1-5|.|.
TGTGCCAGCAGCCTCCAGGTTAATCAGCCCCAGCATTTT
CASSLQVNQPQHF
>TRBV4-1|TRBJ2-3|TRBD2|.
TGCGCCAGCAGCCATTCTAGCGGGAGAAGGTCAGATACGCAGTATTTT
CASSHSSGRRSDTQYF
>TRBV5-1|TRBJ2-2|TRBD1|.
TGCGCCAGCAGCTTAGGGGGCAACAGGGTGAAGGACACCGGGGAGCTGTTTTTT
CASSLGGNRVKDTGELFF
>TRBV7-9|TRBJ2-5|.|.
TGTGCCAGCAGTTCGGGCGGGCCGCAGGAGACCCAGTACTTC
CASSSGGPQETQYF
>TRBV7-9|TRBJ1-4|TRBD1|.
TGTGCCAGCAGCTCCTCGCCCCGGACAGGTGATGAAAAACTGTTTTTT
CASSSSPRTGDEKLFF
>TRBV30|TRBJ1-2|TRBD1|.
TGTGCCTGGAGCGAAGACAGGGAACTATATGGCTACACCTTC
CAWSEDRELYGYTF
>TRBV5-8|TRBJ2-1|.|once
TGTGCCAGCAGCTGGAGGGACTCAACACGGGATGAGCAGTTCTTC
CASSWRDSTRDEQFF
>TRBV19|TRBJ2-5|TRBD1|.
TGTGCCAGTAGCCCGGGACAGGGAATTTCCCAAGAGACCCAGTACTTC
CASSPGQGISQETQYF
>TRBV3-1/TRBV3-2|TRBJ1-6|TRBD1|.
TGTGCCAGCAGCTTCGAACAGGGGCGCTCCTATAATTCACCCCTCCACTTT
CASSFEQGRSYNSPLHF